Included here is one T cell receptor (beta chain) sequence, with context. The antigen remains unidentified. This record comes from a study of T cell responses to AZD1222 COVID-19 vaccine. Findings of the study overall: Every sample of the repertoires postdated the peak T cell response. Spike-spanning, vaccine-associated CD4 TCRs were dominant at 160-218 and 743-854.

The V end was cut by 3 bases, the J end by 5 bases, with 4 bases between. CDR3 length equals 12 residues. Germline CDR1 and CDR2: LGHDT and YNNKEL (reference sequence). Clones were sequenced by immunoSEQ multiplex PCR, and TCRdb holds only the in-frame ones, with some missing. The data hold about 160,000 clones, with approximately 92% observed a single time. The sequence derives from an adult who received the AZD1222 COVID-19 vaccine. J is TRBJ1-4 and V is TRBV3-1 (or the pseudogene TRBV3-2); no definite D call. Source: peripheral blood, taken 28 days after the second AZD1222 dose. CDR3 coding DNA: TGTGCCAGCAGCCAGAGGAATGAAAAACTGTTTTTT. Translation gives CASSQRNEKLFF.